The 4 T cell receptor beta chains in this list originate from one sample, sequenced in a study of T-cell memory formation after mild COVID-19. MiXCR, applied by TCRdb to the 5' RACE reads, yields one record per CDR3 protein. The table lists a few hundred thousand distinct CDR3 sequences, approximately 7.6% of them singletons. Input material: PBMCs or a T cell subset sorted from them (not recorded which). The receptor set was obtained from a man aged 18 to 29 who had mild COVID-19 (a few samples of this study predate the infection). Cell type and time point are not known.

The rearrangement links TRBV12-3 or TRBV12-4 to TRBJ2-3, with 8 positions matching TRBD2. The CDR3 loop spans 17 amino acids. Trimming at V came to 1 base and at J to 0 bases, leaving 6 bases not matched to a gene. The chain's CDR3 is CASSLGQRGFSTDTQYF. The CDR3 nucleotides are TGTGCCAGCAGTTTAGGTCAGCGGGGGTTCAGCACAGATACGCAGTATTTT.

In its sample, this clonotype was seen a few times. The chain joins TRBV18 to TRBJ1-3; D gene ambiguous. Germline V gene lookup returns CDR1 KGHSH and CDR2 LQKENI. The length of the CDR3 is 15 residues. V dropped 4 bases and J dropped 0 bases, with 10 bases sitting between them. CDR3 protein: CASSHGRASGNTIYF. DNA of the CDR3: TGTGCCAGCTCACACGGACGGGCCTCTGGAAACACCATATATTTT.

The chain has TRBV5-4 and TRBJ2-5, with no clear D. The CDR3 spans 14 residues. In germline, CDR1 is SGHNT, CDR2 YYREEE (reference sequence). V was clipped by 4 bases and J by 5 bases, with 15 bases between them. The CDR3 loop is CASSPVSPEETQYF. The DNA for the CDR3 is TGTGCCAGCAGCCCCGTCTCCCCTGAGGAGACCCAGTACTTC.

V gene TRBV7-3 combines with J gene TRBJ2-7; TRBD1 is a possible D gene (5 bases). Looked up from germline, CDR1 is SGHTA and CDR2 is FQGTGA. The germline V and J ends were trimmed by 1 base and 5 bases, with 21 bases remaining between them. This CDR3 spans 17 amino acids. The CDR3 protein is CASSLIPTRRRAHEQYV. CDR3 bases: TGTGCCAGCAGCTTAATCCCGACCCGTCGCAGGGCCCACGAGCAGTACGTC.